A selection of T cell receptor beta chains follows, all from one sample in a study of T cells in tuberculosis. TCRdb's copy holds only in-frame clones and misses some; the assay was immunoSEQ multiplex PCR. The sample has 30,000 to 35,000 clones; roughly nine tenths are singletons. The sequencing sample was made of PBMCs. Receptor source: a donor between 5 and 29 years old with latent tuberculosis or without tuberculosis infection. Each CDR3 is given with its conserved first and last residue. Fields, in order: D gene, V gene, clone size, J gene, CDR3 protein, CDR3 DNA. D genes are given only for firm matches. The size of a clone is reported for some rows only, either as once, few or many, or as a class for expanded clones.

D gene: TRBD2; V gene: TRBV18; clone size: -; J gene: TRBJ2-7; CDR3 protein: CASSPGTNYEQYF; CDR3 DNA: TGTGCCAGCTCCCCCGGGACTAACTACGAGCAGTACTTC
D gene: TRBD2; V gene: TRBV28; clone size: -; J gene: TRBJ2-1; CDR3 protein: CASSLRLAGGPLFPQSYNEQFF; CDR3 DNA: TGTGCCAGCAGTTTAAGGCTAGCGGGGGGGCCATTGTTCCCTCAATCCTACAATGAGCAGTTCTTC
D gene: TRBD1; V gene: TRBV27; clone size: -; J gene: TRBJ1-2; CDR3 protein: CASSLDREYGYTF; CDR3 DNA: TGTGCCAGCAGTTTGGACAGGGAATATGGCTACACCTTC
D gene: -; V gene: TRBV7-8; clone size: -; J gene: TRBJ2-7; CDR3 protein: CASSLVSSPAYEQYF; CDR3 DNA: TGTGCCAGCAGCTTAGTCTCGTCTCCCGCCTACGAGCAGTACTTC
D gene: -; V gene: TRBV7-2; clone size: -; J gene: TRBJ1-1; CDR3 protein: CASSSRPGAQNTEAFF; CDR3 DNA: TGTGCCAGCAGCTCCAGACCAGGGGCCCAGAACACTGAAGCTTTCTTT
D gene: -; V gene: TRBV5-1; clone size: -; J gene: TRBJ1-3; CDR3 protein: CASSDQQGAGNTIYF; CDR3 DNA: TGCGCCAGCAGCGACCAACAGGGCGCGGGAAACACCATATATTTT
D gene: -; V gene: TRBV6-6; clone size: -; J gene: TRBJ1-2; CDR3 protein: CASSYSYRVPGYTF; CDR3 DNA: TGTGCCAGCAGTTACTCCTACAGGGTTCCTGGCTACACCTTC
D gene: -; V gene: TRBV7-9; clone size: few; J gene: TRBJ1-5; CDR3 protein: CASSSSGGEANQPQHF; CDR3 DNA: TGTGCCAGCAGCTCCTCCGGAGGGGAGGCTAATCAGCCCCAGCATTTT
D gene: TRBD1; V gene: TRBV28; clone size: once; J gene: TRBJ2-1; CDR3 protein: CASSLGQDFYNEQFF; CDR3 DNA: TGTGCCAGCAGTTTAGGACAGGACTTCTACAATGAGCAGTTCTTC
D gene: -; V gene: TRBV27; clone size: once; J gene: TRBJ2-1; CDR3 protein: CASSFRGNEQFF; CDR3 DNA: TGTGCCAGCAGTTTCCGGGGGAATGAGCAGTTCTTC
D gene: -; V gene: TRBV2; clone size: -; J gene: TRBJ1-1; CDR3 protein: CASTKGGMNTEAFF; CDR3 DNA: TGTGCCAGCACCAAGGGAGGGATGAACACTGAAGCTTTCTTT
D gene: -; V gene: TRBV11-2; clone size: -; J gene: TRBJ1-2; CDR3 protein: CASSPSTRSYYGYTF; CDR3 DNA: TGTGCCAGCAGCCCGAGCACTCGTAGTTACTATGGCTACACCTTC
D gene: -; V gene: TRBV27; clone size: -; J gene: TRBJ2-7; CDR3 protein: CASSFAGGSYEQYF; CDR3 DNA: TGTGCCAGCAGTTTCGCCGGGGGATCCTACGAGCAGTACTTC
D gene: -; V gene: TRBV21-1; clone size: -; J gene: TRBJ1-2; CDR3 protein: CASSKEGRGGNYGYTF; CDR3 DNA: TGTGCCAGCAGCAAAGAAGGTCGGGGAGGGAACTATGGCTACACCTTC
D gene: TRBD2; V gene: TRBV9; clone size: -; J gene: TRBJ2-1; CDR3 protein: CASSVRMIKGTTSYNEQFF; CDR3 DNA: TGTGCCAGCAGCGTAAGGATGATCAAGGGGACTACCTCCTACAATGAGCAGTTCTTC
D gene: TRBD1; V gene: TRBV4-2; clone size: -; J gene: TRBJ2-1; CDR3 protein: CASSARTGTGGNNEQFF; CDR3 DNA: TGTGCCAGCAGCGCGCGGACAGGGACAGGGGGGAACAATGAGCAGTTCTTC
D gene: TRBD1; V gene: TRBV19; clone size: -; J gene: TRBJ1-1; CDR3 protein: CASTPGGWTEAFF; CDR3 DNA: TGTGCCAGTACCCCAGGGGGATGGACTGAAGCTTTCTTT
D gene: -; V gene: TRBV7-3; clone size: -; J gene: TRBJ2-3; CDR3 protein: CASSPGTDTQYF; CDR3 DNA: TGTGCCAGCAGCCCAGGGACAGATACGCAGTATTTT
D gene: -; V gene: TRBV14; clone size: -; J gene: TRBJ1-1; CDR3 protein: CASSPGPRGTEAFF; CDR3 DNA: TGTGCCAGCAGTCCCGGACCTCGGGGAACTGAAGCTTTCTTT
D gene: -; V gene: TRBV29-1; clone size: -; J gene: TRBJ1-1; CDR3 protein: CSVRRGNTEAFF; CDR3 DNA: TGCAGCGTTCGCAGGGGGAACACTGAAGCTTTCTTT
D gene: TRBD2; V gene: TRBV2; clone size: -; J gene: TRBJ2-1; CDR3 protein: CATKPGLASDEQFF; CDR3 DNA: TGTGCCACAAAACCGGGACTAGCTTCGGATGAGCAGTTCTTC
D gene: -; V gene: TRBV5-1; clone size: -; J gene: TRBJ1-1; CDR3 protein: CASSPGNTEAFF; CDR3 DNA: TGCGCCAGCAGCCCGGGGAACACTGAAGCTTTCTTT
D gene: -; V gene: TRBV5-5; clone size: once; J gene: TRBJ2-1; CDR3 protein: CASSFFAREQFF; CDR3 DNA: TGTGCCAGCAGCTTCTTCGCGCGTGAGCAGTTCTTC
D gene: -; V gene: TRBV27; clone size: -; J gene: TRBJ2-1; CDR3 protein: CASTSVSGWLNEQFF; CDR3 DNA: TGTGCCAGCACCTCCGTTAGCGGTTGGCTCAATGAGCAGTTCTTC
D gene: TRBD2; V gene: TRBV7-4; clone size: -; J gene: TRBJ2-7; CDR3 protein: CASSQGLAGVEQYF; CDR3 DNA: TGTGCCAGCAGCCAGGGTCTAGCGGGGGTCGAGCAGTACTTC
D gene: -; V gene: TRBV5-1; clone size: -; J gene: TRBJ2-1; CDR3 protein: CASSFTPGKQFF; CDR3 DNA: TGCGCCAGCAGCTTTACCCCAGGTAAACAGTTCTTC
D gene: -; V gene: TRBV7-9; clone size: -; J gene: TRBJ2-3; CDR3 protein: CASSLMTDADTQYF; CDR3 DNA: TGTGCCAGCAGCTTGATGACAGACGCAGATACGCAGTATTTT
D gene: -; V gene: TRBV5-4; clone size: -; J gene: TRBJ1-6; CDR3 protein: CASSFGGVGGKNSPLHF; CDR3 DNA: TGTGCCAGCAGCTTTGGTGGTGTGGGAGGGAAGAATTCACCCCTCCACTTT
D gene: TRBD1; V gene: TRBV29-1; clone size: -; J gene: TRBJ2-7; CDR3 protein: CSAETGVLYEQYF; CDR3 DNA: TGCAGCGCGGAGACAGGGGTACTTTACGAGCAGTACTTC
D gene: TRBD2; V gene: TRBV19; clone size: -; J gene: TRBJ2-3; CDR3 protein: CASSLTSGDTQYF; CDR3 DNA: TGTGCCAGTAGTCTGACTAGCGGAGATACGCAGTATTTT
D gene: TRBD1; V gene: TRBV15; clone size: -; J gene: TRBJ1-5; CDR3 protein: CATSRRTGGNQPQHF; CDR3 DNA: TGTGCCACCAGCAGAAGGACAGGGGGGAATCAGCCCCAGCATTTT
D gene: TRBD1; V gene: TRBV27; clone size: -; J gene: TRBJ1-2; CDR3 protein: CASSLGQGDGYTF; CDR3 DNA: TGTGCCAGCAGTTTAGGACAGGGCGATGGCTACACCTTC
D gene: TRBD1; V gene: TRBV30; clone size: -; J gene: TRBJ2-5; CDR3 protein: CAFDRGSAQYF; CDR3 DNA: TGTGCCTTTGACAGGGGGAGCGCCCAGTACTTC
D gene: -; V gene: TRBV9; clone size: few; J gene: TRBJ1-3; CDR3 protein: CASSPGSNRVGNTIYF; CDR3 DNA: TGTGCCAGCAGCCCCGGCTCGAACAGGGTTGGAAACACCATATATTTT
D gene: -; V gene: TRBV4-1; clone size: -; J gene: TRBJ2-1; CDR3 protein: CASSLGTFYNEQFF; CDR3 DNA: TGCGCCAGCAGCCTCGGGACATTCTACAATGAGCAGTTCTTC
D gene: -; V gene: TRBV2; clone size: once; J gene: TRBJ1-4; CDR3 protein: CASSAAAGNEKLFF; CDR3 DNA: TGTGCCAGCAGTGCTGCGGCAGGGAATGAAAAACTGTTTTTT
D gene: -; V gene: TRBV5-6; clone size: -; J gene: TRBJ2-4; CDR3 protein: CASSSPPSRDIQYF; CDR3 DNA: TGTGCCAGCAGCTCCCCTCCAAGCCGGGACATTCAGTACTTC
D gene: -; V gene: TRBV6-5; clone size: -; J gene: TRBJ2-7; CDR3 protein: CASNPGSPSNEQYF; CDR3 DNA: TGTGCCAGCAACCCGGGGTCGCCTAGTAACGAGCAGTACTTC
D gene: TRBD2; V gene: TRBV6-5; clone size: -; J gene: TRBJ2-5; CDR3 protein: CASSYVAGGQETQYF; CDR3 DNA: TGTGCCAGCAGTTATGTAGCGGGGGGACAAGAGACCCAGTACTTC
D gene: -; V gene: TRBV2; clone size: -; J gene: TRBJ1-4; CDR3 protein: CASRGQADEKLFF; CDR3 DNA: TGTGCCAGCAGGGGACAAGCTGATGAAAAACTGTTTTTT
D gene: -; V gene: TRBV5-1; clone size: -; J gene: TRBJ2-7; CDR3 protein: CASSLYYAETYEQYF; CDR3 DNA: TGCGCCAGCAGCTTGTATTATGCGGAGACCTACGAGCAGTACTTC
D gene: TRBD1; V gene: TRBV28; clone size: once; J gene: TRBJ2-7; CDR3 protein: CASRSTLDRAYEQYF; CDR3 DNA: TGTGCCAGCAGATCTACCCTGGACAGGGCCTACGAGCAGTACTTC
D gene: -; V gene: TRBV4-3; clone size: -; J gene: TRBJ1-3; CDR3 protein: CASSQQTGFSGNTIYF; CDR3 DNA: TGCGCCAGCAGCCAACAGACAGGCTTCTCTGGAAACACCATATATTTT
D gene: -; V gene: TRBV5-6; clone size: -; J gene: TRBJ2-1; CDR3 protein: CASNPAGFRSSYNEQFF; CDR3 DNA: TGTGCCAGCAACCCAGCGGGTTTCCGAAGCTCCTACAATGAGCAGTTCTTC
D gene: TRBD1; V gene: TRBV6-6; clone size: -; J gene: TRBJ1-6; CDR3 protein: CASSYPGQGERTPLHF; CDR3 DNA: TGTGCCAGCAGTTACCCGGGACAGGGGGAAAGGACACCCCTCCACTTT
D gene: -; V gene: TRBV19; clone size: -; J gene: TRBJ1-5; CDR3 protein: CASSTPLNRYNQPQHF; CDR3 DNA: TGTGCCAGTAGTACCCCCTTAAACAGGTACAATCAGCCCCAGCATTTT
D gene: -; V gene: TRBV6-5; clone size: once; J gene: TRBJ1-2; CDR3 protein: CASMGHPGDYGYTF; CDR3 DNA: TGTGCCAGCATGGGGCACCCTGGGGACTATGGCTACACCTTC
D gene: -; V gene: TRBV2; clone size: once; J gene: TRBJ2-3; CDR3 protein: CASSEIGHTDTQYF; CDR3 DNA: TGTGCCAGCAGTGAAATCGGTCACACAGATACGCAGTATTTT
D gene: -; V gene: TRBV7-2; clone size: once; J gene: TRBJ2-5; CDR3 protein: CASSWPATGETQYF; CDR3 DNA: TGTGCCAGCAGCTGGCCGGCCACGGGAGAGACCCAGTACTTC
D gene: -; V gene: TRBV11-2; clone size: -; J gene: TRBJ2-7; CDR3 protein: CASSSVRAYEQYF; CDR3 DNA: TGTGCCAGCAGTAGCGTTAGGGCCTACGAGCAGTACTTC
D gene: TRBD1; V gene: TRBV29-1; clone size: -; J gene: TRBJ1-2; CDR3 protein: CSVVTGALWRYGYTF; CDR3 DNA: TGCAGCGTTGTAACAGGGGCCTTGTGGAGATATGGCTACACCTTC